A single sample gave rise to the 6 T cell receptor beta chains below, sequenced in a study of a mutant IDH1 vaccine in newly diagnosed glioma. Regarding time point: baseline, week 1 (first vaccination visit). The sample's treatment: pre-vaccination baseline after standard-of-care therapy. The data were produced by immunoSEQ multiplex PCR, yet TCRdb's version contains in-frame clones alone and is incomplete. The sample records around 99,000 clones, around 80% being singletons. The source was PBMCs, collected from a glioma patient treated with radiotherapy, temozolomide or both. The source is a man aged 40-49 years with glioma.

This clone was found once. J is TRBJ2-3 and V is TRBV5-1, with 11 bases that match TRBD2. Germline CDR1 reads SGHRS; CDR2 reads YFSETQ. This CDR3 region has 17 residues. Trimming took 1 base from V and 0 from J; bases not matched to a gene: 4. As DNA, the CDR3 is TGCGCCAGCAGCTTGTCTAGCGGGAGGAGAAGCACAGATACGCAGTATTTT. Translated, it gives CASSLSSGRRSTDTQYF.

The rearrangement links TRBV30 to TRBJ1-4, with D possibly being TRBD1 (6 bases). Trimming left V 3 bases short and J 0 bases short, with 23 bases between. The length of the CDR3 is 19 residues. Germline V lookup: CDR1 GTSNPN, CDR2 SVGIG (reference sequence). CDR3 in DNA: TGTGCCTGGAGCCAAAACAGGGCTAAGACGACTGCAACTAATGAAAAACTGTTTTTT. Residues: CAWSQNRAKTTATNEKLFF.

The chain employs TRBV30 and TRBJ2-5, with D possibly TRBD1 on 6 matching bases. CDR1 is GTSNPN, CDR2 SVGIG, per germline (reference sequence). The CDR3 contains 12 residues. CDR3: CGLQGFEETQYF. For the CDR3, the DNA is TGTGGACTACAGGGTTTTGAAGAGACCCAGTACTTC.

The chain couples TRBV5-4 to TRBJ2-2; TRBD1 aligns across 7 bases. Germline CDR1 is SGHNT and CDR2 is YYREEE (reference sequence). This CDR3 has 16 residues. After removal of 4 bases from V and 2 bases from J, the junction contained 8 bases not matched to a gene. The CDR3 reads CASSTRDSRNTGELFF. Here the CDR3 DNA reads TGTGCCAGCAGCACTCGGGACAGCCGAAACACCGGGGAGCTGTTTTTT. The variable domain in full, with the rest retrieved from reference TRBV5-4 and TRBJ2-2, is ETGVTQSPTHLIKTRGQQVTLRCSSQSGHNTVSWYQQALGQGPQFIFQYYREEENGRGNFPPRFSGLQFPNYSSELNVNALELDDSALYLCASSTRDSRNTGELFFGEGSRLTVL.

The gene calls are TRBV7-2 and TRBJ2-3; 7 bases fit TRBD2. This CDR3 contains 15 residues. V lost 5 bases, J lost 7 bases, and 12 bases stayed unmatched. Germline V CDR1 and CDR2: SGHTA, FQGNSA. This chain's CDR3 is CASSPKDWGGNTQYF. DNA for the CDR3: TGTGCCAGCAGCCCTAAGGACTGGGGGGGGAATACGCAGTATTTT.

This clone was counted between two and nine times. The chain has TRBV4-1 and TRBJ2-1; D call uncertain. Germline loops: CDR1 MGHRA, CDR2 YSYEKL. V lost 0 bases and J 4 bases, leaving 13 bases between the germline ends. This CDR3 region has 16 residues. This CDR3 reads CASSQDQSRLYNEQFF. DNA of the CDR3: TGCGCCAGCAGCCAAGATCAAAGCCGGCTATACAATGAGCAGTTCTTC.